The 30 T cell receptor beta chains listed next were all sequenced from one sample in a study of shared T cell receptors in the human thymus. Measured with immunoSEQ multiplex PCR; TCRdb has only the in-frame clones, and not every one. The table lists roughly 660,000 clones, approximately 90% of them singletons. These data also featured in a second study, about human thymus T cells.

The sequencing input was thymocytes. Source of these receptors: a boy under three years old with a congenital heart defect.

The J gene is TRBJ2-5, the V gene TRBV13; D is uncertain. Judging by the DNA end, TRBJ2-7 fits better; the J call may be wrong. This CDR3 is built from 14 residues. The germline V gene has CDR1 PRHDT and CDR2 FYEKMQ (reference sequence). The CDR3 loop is CASSLGRKYYEQYF. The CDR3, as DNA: TGTGCCAGCAGCTTAGGACGGAAATACTACGAGCAGTACTTC.

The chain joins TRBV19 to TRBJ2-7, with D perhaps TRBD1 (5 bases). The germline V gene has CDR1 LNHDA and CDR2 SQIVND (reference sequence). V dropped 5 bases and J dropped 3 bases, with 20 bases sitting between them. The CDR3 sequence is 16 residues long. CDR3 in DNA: TGTGCCAGTAGTGCACTACCAGGGTTAAGTTTCTACGAGCAGTACTTC. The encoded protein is CASSALPGLSFYEQYF.

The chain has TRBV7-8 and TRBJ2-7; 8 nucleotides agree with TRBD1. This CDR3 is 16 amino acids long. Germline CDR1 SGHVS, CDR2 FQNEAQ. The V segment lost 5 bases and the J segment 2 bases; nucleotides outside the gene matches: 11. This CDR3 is CASSQPRQGPPYEQYF. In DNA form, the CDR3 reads TGTGCCAGCAGCCAACCTAGACAGGGGCCCCCCTACGAGCAGTACTTC.

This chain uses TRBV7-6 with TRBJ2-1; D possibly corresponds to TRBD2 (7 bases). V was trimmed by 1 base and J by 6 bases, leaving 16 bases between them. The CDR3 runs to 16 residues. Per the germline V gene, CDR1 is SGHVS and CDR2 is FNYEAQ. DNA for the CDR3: TGTGCCAGCAGCTTAGAAGGGGGGGGTGGCGTCAATGAGCAGTTCTTC. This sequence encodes CASSLEGGGGVNEQFF.

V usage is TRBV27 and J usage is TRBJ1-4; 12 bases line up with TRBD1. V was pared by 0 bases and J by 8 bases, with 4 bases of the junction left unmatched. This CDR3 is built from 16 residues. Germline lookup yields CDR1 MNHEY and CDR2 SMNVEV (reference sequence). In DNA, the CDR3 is TGTGCCAGCAGTTTATCGGGGACAGGGGGCAGCGAAAAACTGTTTTTT. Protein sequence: CASSLSGTGGSEKLFF.

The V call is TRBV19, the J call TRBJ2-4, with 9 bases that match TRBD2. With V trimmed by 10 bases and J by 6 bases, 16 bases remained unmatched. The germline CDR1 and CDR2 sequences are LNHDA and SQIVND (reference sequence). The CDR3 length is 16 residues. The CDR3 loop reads CATQKKGGTSSNIQYF. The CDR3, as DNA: TGTGCCACCCAAAAAAAGGGGGGGACTAGCTCAAACATTCAGTACTTC.

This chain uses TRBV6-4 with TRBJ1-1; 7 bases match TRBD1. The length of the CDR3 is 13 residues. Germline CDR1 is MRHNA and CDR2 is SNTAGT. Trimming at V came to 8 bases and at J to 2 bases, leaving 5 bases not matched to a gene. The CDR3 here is CASLQGGNTEAFF. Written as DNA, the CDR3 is TGTGCCAGCTTGCAGGGGGGAAACACTGAAGCTTTCTTT.

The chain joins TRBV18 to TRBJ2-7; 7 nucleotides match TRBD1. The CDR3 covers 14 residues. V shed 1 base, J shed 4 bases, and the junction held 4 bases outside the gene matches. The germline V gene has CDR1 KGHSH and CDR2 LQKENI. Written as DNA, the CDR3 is TGTGCCAGCTCACCACGACAGGGTCGGTACGAGCAGTACTTC. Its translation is CASSPRQGRYEQYF.

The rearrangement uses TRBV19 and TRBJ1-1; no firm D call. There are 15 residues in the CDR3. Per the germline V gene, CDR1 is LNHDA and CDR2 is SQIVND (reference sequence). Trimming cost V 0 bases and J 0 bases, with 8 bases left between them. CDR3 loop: CASSIDGIVNTEAFF. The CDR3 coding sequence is TGTGCCAGTAGTATAGATGGCATCGTGAACACTGAAGCTTTCTTT.

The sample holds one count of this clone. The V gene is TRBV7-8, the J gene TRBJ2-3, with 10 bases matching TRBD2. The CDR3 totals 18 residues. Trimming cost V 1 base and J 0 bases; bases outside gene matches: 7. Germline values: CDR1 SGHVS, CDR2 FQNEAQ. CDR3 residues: CASSLEASGSYSTDTQYF. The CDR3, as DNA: TGTGCCAGCAGCTTAGAGGCTAGCGGGAGCTATAGCACAGATACGCAGTATTTT.

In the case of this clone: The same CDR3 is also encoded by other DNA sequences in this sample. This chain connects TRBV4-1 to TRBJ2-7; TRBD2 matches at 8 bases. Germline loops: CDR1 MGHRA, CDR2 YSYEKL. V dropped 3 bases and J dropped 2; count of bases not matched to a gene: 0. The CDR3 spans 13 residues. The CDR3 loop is CASSQGLAYEQYF. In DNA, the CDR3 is TGCGCCAGCAGCCAGGGACTAGCCTACGAGCAGTACTTC.

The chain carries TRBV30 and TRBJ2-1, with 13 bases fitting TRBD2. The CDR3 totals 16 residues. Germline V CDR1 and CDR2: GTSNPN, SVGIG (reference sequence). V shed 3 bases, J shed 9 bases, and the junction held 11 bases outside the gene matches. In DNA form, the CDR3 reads TGTGCCTGGAGCGTTAAGAGGACTAGCGGGAGATTTGAGCAGTTCTTC. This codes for CAWSVKRTSGRFEQFF.

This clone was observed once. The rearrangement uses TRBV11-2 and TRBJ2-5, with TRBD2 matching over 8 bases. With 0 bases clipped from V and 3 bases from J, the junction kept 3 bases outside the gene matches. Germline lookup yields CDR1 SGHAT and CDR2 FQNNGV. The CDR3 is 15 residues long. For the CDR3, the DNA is TGTGCCAGCAGCTTAGATCTTAGCGGGGAAGAGACCCAGTACTTC. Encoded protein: CASSLDLSGEETQYF.

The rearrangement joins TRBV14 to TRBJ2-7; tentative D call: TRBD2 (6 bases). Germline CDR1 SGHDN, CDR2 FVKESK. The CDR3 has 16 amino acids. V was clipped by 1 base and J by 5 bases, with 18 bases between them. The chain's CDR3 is CASSQGGGSPGDEQYF. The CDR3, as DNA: TGTGCCAGCAGCCAAGGGGGCGGGTCCCCGGGGGACGAGCAGTACTTC.

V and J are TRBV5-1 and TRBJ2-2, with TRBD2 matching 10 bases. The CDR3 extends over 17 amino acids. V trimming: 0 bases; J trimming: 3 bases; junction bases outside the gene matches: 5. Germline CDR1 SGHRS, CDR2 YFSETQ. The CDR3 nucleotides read TGCGCCAGCAGCTTGGCCCGGACTAGCGGAGACACCGGGGAGCTGTTTTTT. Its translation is CASSLARTSGDTGELFF.

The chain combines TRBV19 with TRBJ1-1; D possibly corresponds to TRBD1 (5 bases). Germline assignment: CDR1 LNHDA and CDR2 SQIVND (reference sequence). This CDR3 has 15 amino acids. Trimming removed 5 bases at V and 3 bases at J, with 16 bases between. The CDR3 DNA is TGTGCCAGTAGTCCCCGACGGGGGTCCGACACTGAAGCTTTCTTT. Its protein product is CASSPRRGSDTEAFF.

CDR3 residues: CASSPSEAISTGELFF. The DNA of the CDR3 is TGTGCCAGCAGCCCGTCCGAAGCGATAAGCACCGGGGAGCTGTTTTTT. The V call is TRBV7-9, the J call TRBJ2-2; D remains unclear. CDR1 and CDR2 (germline): SEHNR, FQNEAQ (reference sequence). This CDR3 has 16 amino acids. Trimming left V 5 bases short and J 4 bases short, with 17 bases between.

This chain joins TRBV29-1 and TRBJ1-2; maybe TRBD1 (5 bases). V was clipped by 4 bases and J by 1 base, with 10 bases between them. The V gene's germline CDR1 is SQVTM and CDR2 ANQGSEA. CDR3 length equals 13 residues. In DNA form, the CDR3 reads TGCAGCGTTGGGGGTGACAGTAACTATGGCTACACCTTC. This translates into CSVGGDSNYGYTF.

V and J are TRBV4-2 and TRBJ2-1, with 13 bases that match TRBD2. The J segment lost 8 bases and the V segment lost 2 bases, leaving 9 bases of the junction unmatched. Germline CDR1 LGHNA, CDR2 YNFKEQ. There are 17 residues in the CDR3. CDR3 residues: CASSQPPGLAGSHEQFF. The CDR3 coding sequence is TGTGCCAGCAGCCAACCACCGGGACTAGCGGGGAGCCATGAGCAGTTCTTC.

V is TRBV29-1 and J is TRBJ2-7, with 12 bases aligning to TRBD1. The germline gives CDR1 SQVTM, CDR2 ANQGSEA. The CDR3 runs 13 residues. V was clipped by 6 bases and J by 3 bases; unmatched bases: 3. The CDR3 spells CSVRDRGHYEQYF. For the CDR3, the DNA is TGCAGCGTACGGGACAGGGGGCACTACGAGCAGTACTTC.

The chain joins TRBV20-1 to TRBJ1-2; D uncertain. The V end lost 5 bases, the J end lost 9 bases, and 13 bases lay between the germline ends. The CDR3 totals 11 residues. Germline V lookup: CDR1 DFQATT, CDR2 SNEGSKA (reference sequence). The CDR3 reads CSAGGPQCYTF. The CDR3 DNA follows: TGCAGTGCTGGAGGGCCACAGTGCTACACCTTC.

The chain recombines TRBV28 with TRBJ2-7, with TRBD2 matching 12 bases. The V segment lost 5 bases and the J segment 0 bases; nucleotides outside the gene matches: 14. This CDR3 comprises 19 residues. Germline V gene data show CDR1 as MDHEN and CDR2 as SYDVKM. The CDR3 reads CASSPQGLAGNKDSYEQYF. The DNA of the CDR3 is TGTGCCAGCAGTCCCCAAGGACTAGCGGGGAACAAAGACTCCTACGAGCAGTACTTC.

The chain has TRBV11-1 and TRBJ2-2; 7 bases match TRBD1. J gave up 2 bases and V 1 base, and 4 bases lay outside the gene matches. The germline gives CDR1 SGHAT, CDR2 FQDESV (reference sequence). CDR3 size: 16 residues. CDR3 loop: CASSLDRDSNTGELFF. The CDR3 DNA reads TGTGCCAGCAGCTTAGATAGGGACAGCAACACCGGGGAGCTGTTTTTT.

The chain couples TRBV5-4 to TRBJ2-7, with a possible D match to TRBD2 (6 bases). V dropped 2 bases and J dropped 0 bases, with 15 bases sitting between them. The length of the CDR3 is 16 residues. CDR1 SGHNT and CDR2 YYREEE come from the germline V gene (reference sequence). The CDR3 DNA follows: TGTGCCAGCAGCTTCCCCGGGTTGGGACTCTCCTACGAGCAGTACTTC. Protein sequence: CASSFPGLGLSYEQYF.

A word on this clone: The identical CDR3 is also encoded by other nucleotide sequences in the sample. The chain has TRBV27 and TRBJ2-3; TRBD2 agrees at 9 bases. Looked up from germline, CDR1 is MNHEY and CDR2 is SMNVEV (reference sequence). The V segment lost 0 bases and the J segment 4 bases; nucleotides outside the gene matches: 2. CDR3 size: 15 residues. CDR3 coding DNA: TGTGCCAGCAGTTTATCGGCGGGAGGGCCAGATACGCAGTATTTT. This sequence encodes CASSLSAGGPDTQYF.

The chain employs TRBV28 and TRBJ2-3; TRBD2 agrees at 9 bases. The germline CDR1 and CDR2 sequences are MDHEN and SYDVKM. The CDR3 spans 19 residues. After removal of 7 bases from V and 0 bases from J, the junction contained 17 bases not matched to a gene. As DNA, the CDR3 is TGTGCCAGCAAACGGTTGCGGGAGGGCCCGGATGTGAGCACAGATACGCAGTATTTT. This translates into CASKRLREGPDVSTDTQYF.

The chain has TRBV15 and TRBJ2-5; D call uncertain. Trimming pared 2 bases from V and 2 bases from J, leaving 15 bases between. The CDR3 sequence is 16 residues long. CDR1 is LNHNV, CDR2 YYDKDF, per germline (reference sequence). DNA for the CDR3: TGTGCCACCAGCAGAAAACACCACAGAGAACAAGAGACCCAGTACTTC. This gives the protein CATSRKHHREQETQYF. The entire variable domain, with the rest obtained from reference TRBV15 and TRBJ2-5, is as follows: DAMVIQNPRYQVTQFGKPVTLSCSQTLNHNVMYWYQQKSSQAPKLLFHYYDKDFNNEADTPDNFQSRRPNTSFCFLDIRSPGLGDTAMYLCATSRKHHREQETQYFGPGTRLLVL.

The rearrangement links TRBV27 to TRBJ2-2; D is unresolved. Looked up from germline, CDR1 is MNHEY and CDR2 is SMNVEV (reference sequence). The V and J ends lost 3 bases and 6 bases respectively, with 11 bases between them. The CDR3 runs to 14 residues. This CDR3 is CASSLTDISGELFF. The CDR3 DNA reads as TGTGCCAGCAGTTTGACTGATATCTCCGGGGAGCTGTTTTTT.

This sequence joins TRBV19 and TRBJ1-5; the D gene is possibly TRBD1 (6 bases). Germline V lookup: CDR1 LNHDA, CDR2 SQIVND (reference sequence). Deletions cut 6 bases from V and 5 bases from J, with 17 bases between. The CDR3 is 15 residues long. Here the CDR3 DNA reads TGTGCCAGTAGGGAGAGTCGGGACACCCATCAGCCCCAGCATTTT. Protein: CASRESRDTHQPQHF.

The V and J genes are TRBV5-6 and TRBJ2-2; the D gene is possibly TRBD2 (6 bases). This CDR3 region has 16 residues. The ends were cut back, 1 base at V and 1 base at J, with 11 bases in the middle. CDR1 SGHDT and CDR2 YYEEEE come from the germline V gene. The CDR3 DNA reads TGTGCCAGCAGCTTGTGTGGACTAAAGAACACCGGGGAGCTGTTTTTT. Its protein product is CASSLCGLKNTGELFF.